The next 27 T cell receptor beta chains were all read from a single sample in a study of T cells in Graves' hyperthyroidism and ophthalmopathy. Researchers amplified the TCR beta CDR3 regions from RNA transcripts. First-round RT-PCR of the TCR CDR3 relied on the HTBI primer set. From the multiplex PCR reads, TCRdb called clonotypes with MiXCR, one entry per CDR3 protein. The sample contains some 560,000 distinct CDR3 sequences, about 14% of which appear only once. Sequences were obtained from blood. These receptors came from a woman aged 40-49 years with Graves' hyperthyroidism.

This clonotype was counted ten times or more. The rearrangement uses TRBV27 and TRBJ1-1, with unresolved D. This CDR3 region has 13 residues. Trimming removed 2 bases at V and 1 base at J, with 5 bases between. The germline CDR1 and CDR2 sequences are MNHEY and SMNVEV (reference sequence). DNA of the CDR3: TGTGCCAGCAGTTTAACGAAGAACACTGAAGCTTTCTTT. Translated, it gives CASSLTKNTEAFF.

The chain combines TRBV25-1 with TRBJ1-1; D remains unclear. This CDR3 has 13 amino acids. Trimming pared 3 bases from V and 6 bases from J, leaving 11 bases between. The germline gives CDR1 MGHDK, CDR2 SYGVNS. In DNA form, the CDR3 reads TGTGCCAGCAGTGATTACAAGGTTTCTGAAGCTTTCTTT. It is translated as CASSDYKVSEAFF.

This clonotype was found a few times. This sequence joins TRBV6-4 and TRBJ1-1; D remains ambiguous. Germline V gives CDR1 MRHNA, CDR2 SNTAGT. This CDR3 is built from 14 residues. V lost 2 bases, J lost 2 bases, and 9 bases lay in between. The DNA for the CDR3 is TGTGCCAGCAGTGACGGAGGCCATAACACTGAAGCTTTCTTT. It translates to CASSDGGHNTEAFF.

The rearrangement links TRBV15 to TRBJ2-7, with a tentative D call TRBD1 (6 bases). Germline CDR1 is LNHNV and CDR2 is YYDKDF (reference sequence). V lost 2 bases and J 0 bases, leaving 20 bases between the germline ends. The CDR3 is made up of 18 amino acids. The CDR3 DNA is TGTGCCACCAGCAGACTTCTACTACAGGGCGCCCTCTCCTACGAGCAGTACTTC. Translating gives CATSRLLLQGALSYEQYF.

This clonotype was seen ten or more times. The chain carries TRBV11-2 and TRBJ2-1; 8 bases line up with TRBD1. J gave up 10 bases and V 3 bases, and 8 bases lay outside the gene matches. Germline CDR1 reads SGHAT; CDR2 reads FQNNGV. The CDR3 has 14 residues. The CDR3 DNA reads TGTGCCAGCAGCTTGGGACAGGCCAACAGGGAGCAGTTCTTC. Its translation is CASSLGQANREQFF.

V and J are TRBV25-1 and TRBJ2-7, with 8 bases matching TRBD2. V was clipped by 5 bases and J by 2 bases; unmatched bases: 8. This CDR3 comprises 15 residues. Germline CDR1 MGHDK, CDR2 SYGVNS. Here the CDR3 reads CASSPRGEAAYEQYF. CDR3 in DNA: TGTGCCAGCAGTCCGCGGGGGGAGGCGGCCTACGAGCAGTACTTC.

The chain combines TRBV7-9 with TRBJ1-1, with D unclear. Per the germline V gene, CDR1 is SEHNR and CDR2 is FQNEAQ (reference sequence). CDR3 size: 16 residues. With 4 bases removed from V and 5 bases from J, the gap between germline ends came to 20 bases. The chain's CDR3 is CASSSSALDKSTEAFF. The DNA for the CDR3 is TGTGCCAGCAGCTCATCCGCCTTAGACAAGTCAACTGAAGCTTTCTTT.

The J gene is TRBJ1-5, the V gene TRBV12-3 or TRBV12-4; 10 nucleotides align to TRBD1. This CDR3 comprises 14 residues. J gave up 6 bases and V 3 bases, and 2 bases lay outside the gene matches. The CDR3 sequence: CASSFWDRGQPQHF. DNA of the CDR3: TGTGCCAGCAGTTTCTGGGACAGGGGTCAGCCCCAGCATTTT.

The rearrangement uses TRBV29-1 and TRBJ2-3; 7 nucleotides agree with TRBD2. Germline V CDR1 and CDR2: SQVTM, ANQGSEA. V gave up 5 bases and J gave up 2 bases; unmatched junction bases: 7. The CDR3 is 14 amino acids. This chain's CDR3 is CSVTGTTHTDTQYF. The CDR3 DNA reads TGCAGCGTTACCGGGACTACCCACACAGATACGCAGTATTTT.

CDR3 amino acids: CASSLAGTGATDTQYF. As DNA, the CDR3 is TGCGCCAGCAGCTTGGCCGGGACAGGAGCCACAGATACGCAGTATTTT. This chain links TRBV5-1 with TRBJ2-3; 8 nucleotides line up with TRBD1. The ends lost 0 bases at V and 2 bases at J; junction bases unmatched: 5. This CDR3 contains 16 residues. The V gene's germline CDR1 is SGHRS and CDR2 YFSETQ.

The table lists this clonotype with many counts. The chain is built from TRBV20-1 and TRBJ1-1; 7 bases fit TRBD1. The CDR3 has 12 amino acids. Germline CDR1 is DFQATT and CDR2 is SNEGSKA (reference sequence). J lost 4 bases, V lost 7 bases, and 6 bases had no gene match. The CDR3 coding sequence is TGCAGTGTTCCAACAGGGGTCACTGAAGCTTTCTTT. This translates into CSVPTGVTEAFF.

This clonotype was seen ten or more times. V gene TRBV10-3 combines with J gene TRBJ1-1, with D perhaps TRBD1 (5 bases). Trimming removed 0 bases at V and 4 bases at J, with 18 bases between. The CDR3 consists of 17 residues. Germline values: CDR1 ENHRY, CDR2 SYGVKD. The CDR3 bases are TGTGCCATCAGTGAGTCTGACTGGGGCGCGGTTTCCACTGAAGCTTTCTTT. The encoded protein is CAISESDWGAVSTEAFF.

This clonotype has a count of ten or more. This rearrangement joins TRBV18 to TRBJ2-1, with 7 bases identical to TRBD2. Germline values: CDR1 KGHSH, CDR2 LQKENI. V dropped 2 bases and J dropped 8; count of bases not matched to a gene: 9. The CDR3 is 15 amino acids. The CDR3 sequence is CASSPGRGSGDEQFF. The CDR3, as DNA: TGTGCCAGCTCACCAGGACGCGGGAGTGGCGATGAGCAGTTCTTC.

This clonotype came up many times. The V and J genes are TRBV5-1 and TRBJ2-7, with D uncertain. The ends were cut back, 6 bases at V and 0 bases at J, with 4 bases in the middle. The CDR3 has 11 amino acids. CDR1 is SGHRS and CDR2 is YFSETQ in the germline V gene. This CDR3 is CASTTSYEQYF. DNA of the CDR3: TGCGCCAGCACGACCTCCTACGAGCAGTACTTC. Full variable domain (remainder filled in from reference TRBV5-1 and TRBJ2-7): KAGVTQTPRYLIKTRGQQVTLSCSPISGHRSVSWYQQTPGQGLQFLFEYFSETQRNKGNFPGRFSGRQFSNSRSEMNVSTLELGDSALYLCASTTSYEQYFGPGTRLTVT.

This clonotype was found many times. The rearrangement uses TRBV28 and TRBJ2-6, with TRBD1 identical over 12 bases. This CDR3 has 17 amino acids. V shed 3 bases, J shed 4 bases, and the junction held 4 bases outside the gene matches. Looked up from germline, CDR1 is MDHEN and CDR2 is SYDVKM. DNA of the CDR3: TGTGCCAGCAGTTTGGGACAGGGGGCGGGAGGGGCCAACGTCCTGACTTTC. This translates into CASSLGQGAGGANVLTF.

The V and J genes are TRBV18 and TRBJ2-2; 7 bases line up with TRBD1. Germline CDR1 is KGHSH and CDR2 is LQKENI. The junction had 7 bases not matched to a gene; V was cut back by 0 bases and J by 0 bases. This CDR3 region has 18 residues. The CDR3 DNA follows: TGTGCCAGCTCACCACCAGGTCGGACAGGCCCGAACACCGGGGAGCTGTTTTTT. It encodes CASSPPGRTGPNTGELFF.

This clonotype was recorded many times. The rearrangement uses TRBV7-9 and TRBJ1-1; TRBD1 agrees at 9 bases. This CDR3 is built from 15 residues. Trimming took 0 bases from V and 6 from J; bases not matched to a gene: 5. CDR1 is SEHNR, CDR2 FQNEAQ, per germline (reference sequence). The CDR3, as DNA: TGTGCCAGCAGCTTAGCCACAGGGGGCGCAGCTGAAGCTTTCTTT. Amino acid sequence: CASSLATGGAAEAFF.

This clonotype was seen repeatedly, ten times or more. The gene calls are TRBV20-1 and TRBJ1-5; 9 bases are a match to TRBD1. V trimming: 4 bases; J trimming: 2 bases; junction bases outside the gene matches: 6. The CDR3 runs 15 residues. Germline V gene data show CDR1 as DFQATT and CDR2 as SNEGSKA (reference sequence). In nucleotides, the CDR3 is TGCAGTGCTATTACAGGGGGCGCGGGCAATCAGCCCCAGCATTTT. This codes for CSAITGGAGNQPQHF.

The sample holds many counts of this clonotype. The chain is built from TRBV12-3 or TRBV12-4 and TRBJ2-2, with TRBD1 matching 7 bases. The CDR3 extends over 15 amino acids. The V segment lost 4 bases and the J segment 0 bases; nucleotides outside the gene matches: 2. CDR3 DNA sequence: TGTGCCAGCAGTTATGACAGGGCGAACACCGGGGAGCTGTTTTTT. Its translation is CASSYDRANTGELFF.

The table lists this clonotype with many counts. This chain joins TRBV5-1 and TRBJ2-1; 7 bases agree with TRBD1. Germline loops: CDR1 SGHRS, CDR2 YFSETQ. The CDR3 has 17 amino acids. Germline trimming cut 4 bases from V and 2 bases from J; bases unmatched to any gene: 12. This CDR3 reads CASSLRQGGTPYNEQFF. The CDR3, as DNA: TGCGCCAGCAGCCTGAGGCAAGGGGGCACCCCCTACAATGAGCAGTTCTTC.

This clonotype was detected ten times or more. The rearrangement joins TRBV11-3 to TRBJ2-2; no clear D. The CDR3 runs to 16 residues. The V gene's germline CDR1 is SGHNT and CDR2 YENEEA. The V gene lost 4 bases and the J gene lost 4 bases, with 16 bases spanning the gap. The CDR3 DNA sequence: TGTGCCAGCAGCTCACTAACCGCGGACGTCACCGGGGAGCTGTTTTTT. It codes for CASSSLTADVTGELFF.

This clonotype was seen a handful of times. CDR3 residues: CASSIGSSSDFEQFF. CDR3 bases: TGTGCCAGTAGTATAGGTTCTAGCTCCGATTTTGAGCAGTTCTTC. This chain joins TRBV19 and TRBJ2-1; tentative D call: TRBD2 (5 bases). Germline V gene sequence: CDR1 LNHDA, CDR2 SQIVND (reference sequence). The V end lost 1 base, the J end lost 9 bases, and 16 bases lay between the germline ends. CDR3 length: 15 amino acids.

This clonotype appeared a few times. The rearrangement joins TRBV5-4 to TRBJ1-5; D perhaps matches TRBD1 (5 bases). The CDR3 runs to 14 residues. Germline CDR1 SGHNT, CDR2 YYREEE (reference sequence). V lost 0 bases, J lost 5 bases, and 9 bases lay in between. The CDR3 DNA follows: TGTGCCAGCAGCTTGGGTGGGACGGATCAGCCCCAGCATTTT. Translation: CASSLGGTDQPQHF.

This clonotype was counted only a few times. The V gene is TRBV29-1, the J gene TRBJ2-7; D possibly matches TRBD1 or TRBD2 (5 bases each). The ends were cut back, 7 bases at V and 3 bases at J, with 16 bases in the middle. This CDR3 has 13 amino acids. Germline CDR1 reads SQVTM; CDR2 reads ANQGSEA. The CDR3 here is CSGPWDLLYEQYF. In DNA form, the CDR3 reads TGCAGCGGCCCCTGGGACCTTCTCTACGAGCAGTACTTC.

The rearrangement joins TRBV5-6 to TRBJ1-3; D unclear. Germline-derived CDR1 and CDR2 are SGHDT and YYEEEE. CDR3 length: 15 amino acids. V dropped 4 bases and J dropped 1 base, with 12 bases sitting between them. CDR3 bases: TGTGCCAGCAGCCGGGAGGCATCTTCTGGAAACACCATATATTTT. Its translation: CASSREASSGNTIYF.

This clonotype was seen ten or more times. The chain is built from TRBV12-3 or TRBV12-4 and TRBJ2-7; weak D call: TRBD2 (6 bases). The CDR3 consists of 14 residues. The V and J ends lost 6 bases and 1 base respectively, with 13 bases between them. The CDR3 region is CASRSGGWSYEQYF. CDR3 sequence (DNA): TGTGCCAGCAGATCTGGGGGGTGGTCCTACGAGCAGTACTTC.

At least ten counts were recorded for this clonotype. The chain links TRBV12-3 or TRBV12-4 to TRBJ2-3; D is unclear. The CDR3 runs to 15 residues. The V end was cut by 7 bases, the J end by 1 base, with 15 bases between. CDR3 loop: CASTYAGLGTDTQYF. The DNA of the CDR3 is TGTGCCAGCACCTACGCCGGGCTCGGCACAGATACGCAGTATTTT.